The source of this T cell receptor beta chain is a study of Graves' ophthalmopathy and Graves' hyperthyroidism. The study, taken as a whole, reports: In blood, most expanded thyroid clonotypes above 0.001 frequency were also detected.

This clonotype was recorded many times. The antigen is unknown. TCR beta CDR3 amplification used RNA transcripts. Second-round multiplex PCR followed a first-round RT-PCR using HTBI primers. One entry per CDR3 protein, called by TCRdb with MiXCR from the multiplex PCR reads. The sample gives about 390,000 distinct CDR3 sequences, roughly 14% of which show up once; 5.5% to 7% is in the top ten. The CDR3 length is 15 residues. The germline CDR1 and CDR2 sequences are SGHNT and YENEEA. The V gene end was trimmed by 5 bases and the J gene end by 9 bases; junction bases not matched to a gene: 10. This sequence was found in a woman aged 18-29 years with stable Graves' hyperthyroidism. The gene calls are TRBV11-3 and TRBJ1-6, with TRBD1 matching 7 bases. The source material was peripheral blood. The CDR3 here is CASSHTGVWGSPLHF. CDR3 bases: TGTGCCAGCAGCCACACAGGGGTATGGGGTTCACCCCTCCACTTT.